Listed here are 15 T cell receptor beta chains from one sample, sequenced in a study of response to subunit inactivated influenza vaccine (dated 2018 in TCRdb). Library method: RT-PCR. Data came from an Illumina HiSeq 2500. TCRdb reprocessing: public reads trimmed at Q25 with fastp, clones called with MiXCR, in-frame beta chains kept. When rows share a CDR3 protein, they turn into one entry using the most common DNA and genes. Here the sample has about 160,000 distinct CDR3 sequences; 11% occur a single time. The ten most abundant clones make up 9.5% to 15% of the sample. The time point tag for this specimen amounts to: 45 to 50 days after influenza vaccine administration. Sequenced here: non-naive T cells sorted from PBMCs, sampled about 40 days after vaccination. Taken with the paper, the label for cell subset or site translates to: memory T cell fraction. The receptors originated from a man aged 50 to 60 who received an inactivated influenza vaccine. Donor details come from another sample of the same person, matched by shared clones.

This clonotype was counted many times. This sequence joins TRBV7-3 and TRBJ2-1; the D gene is possibly TRBD2 (6 bases). Germline V gene sequence: CDR1 SGHTA, CDR2 FQGTGA. The V end was cut by 2 bases, the J end by 3 bases, with 11 bases between. This CDR3 is 15 amino acids long. The CDR3 region has the DNA TGTGCCAGCAGCTTAGGAACGGGGGTCTACAATGAGCAGTTCTTC. Protein: CASSLGTGVYNEQFF.

Ten or more counts support this clonotype. This rearrangement joins TRBV3-1 to TRBJ2-3, with D possibly being TRBD1 (6 bases). The CDR3 runs to 13 residues. V shed 4 bases and J shed 3 bases, with 8 bases lying between them. The germline CDR1 and CDR2 sequences are LGHDT and YNNKEL (reference sequence). The CDR3 sequence is CASSLRGTDTQYF. DNA of the CDR3: TGTGCCAGCAGCCTTAGGGGGACAGATACGCAGTATTTT.

Only a few counts were recorded for this clonotype. The chain has TRBV7-9 and TRBJ1-1; weak D call: TRBD1 (6 bases). Germline assignment: CDR1 SEHNR and CDR2 FQNEAQ (reference sequence). Trimming took off 5 bases at V and 0 bases at J, with 16 bases between the two ends. The CDR3 totals 16 residues. The CDR3 DNA sequence: TGTGCCAGCAGCACTCGAGGGGGGATAATGAACACTGAAGCTTTCTTT. It translates to CASSTRGGIMNTEAFF.

This clonotype was counted ten times or more. This sequence joins TRBV7-9 and TRBJ2-4, with D perhaps TRBD1 (7 bases). Germline CDR1 reads SEHNR; CDR2 reads FQNEAQ (reference sequence). The length of the CDR3 is 15 residues. V lost 6 bases, J lost 5 bases, and 17 bases lay in between. CDR3 in amino acids: CASSSGRGHENIQYF. In nucleotides, the CDR3 is TGTGCCAGCAGTAGCGGAAGGGGGCACGAAAACATTCAGTACTTC.

This clonotype was counted only a few times. The chain is built from TRBV4-1 and TRBJ2-2, with D tentatively TRBD2 (5 bases). The V gene's germline CDR1 is MGHRA and CDR2 YSYEKL. Between the trimmed V and J ends, which lost 4 bases and 1 base, there was a span of 16 bases. The CDR3 is 17 amino acids. CDR3 DNA sequence: TGCGCCAGCAGCCCGATTGGGCGGAGGAGGAACACCGGGGAGCTGTTTTTT. Its protein is CASSPIGRRRNTGELFF.

V and J are TRBV2 and TRBJ2-7; 7 positions agree with TRBD1. Trimming at V came to 5 bases and at J to 0 bases, leaving 13 bases not matched to a gene. The CDR3 covers 17 residues. Germline V gene data show CDR1 as SNHLY and CDR2 as FYNNEI. In DNA, the CDR3 is TGTGCCAGCAGTCCTGACGAGGGGGCCAGGGGCTCCTACGAGCAGTACTTC. Translated, it gives CASSPDEGARGSYEQYF.

The table lists this clonotype with a few counts. CDR3 amino acids: CASSRTGRRYGYTF. In nucleotides, the CDR3 is TGTGCCAGCAGCCGGACAGGGAGAAGGTACGGCTACACCTTC. V gene TRBV12-3 or TRBV12-4 combines with J gene TRBJ1-2; 8 nucleotides line up with TRBD1. The CDR3 runs 14 residues. V was pared by 6 bases and J by 8 bases, with 11 bases of the junction left unmatched.

This clonotype was observed a handful of times. The DNA of the CDR3 is TGTGCCAGCAGCTTAGGTAGCGGGGGGTTGGTTGAGCAGTTCTTC. Translating it yields CASSLGSGGLVEQFF. The chain is built from TRBV11-3 and TRBJ2-1, with TRBD2 matching over 10 bases. The J segment lost 9 bases and the V segment lost 1 base, leaving 6 bases of the junction unmatched. Germline assignment: CDR1 SGHNT and CDR2 YENEEA. The CDR3 is 15 residues long.

The V gene is TRBV10-3, the J gene TRBJ1-5, with no clear D. CDR1 ENHRY and CDR2 SYGVKD come from the germline V gene. The V gene lost 0 bases and the J gene lost 6 bases, with 12 bases spanning the gap. The CDR3 loop spans 15 amino acids. The CDR3 sequence: CAISESGSASQPQHF. As DNA, the CDR3 is TGTGCCATCAGTGAGTCAGGATCCGCGTCTCAGCCCCAGCATTTT.

This clonotype has just a few counts. J is TRBJ2-7 and V is TRBV3-1, with unresolved D. The V end lost 1 base, the J end lost 0 bases, and 13 bases lay between the germline ends. Germline V gene lookup returns CDR1 LGHDT and CDR2 YNNKEL (reference sequence). The CDR3 is 16 residues long. CDR3 protein: CASSQAPGYRSYEQYF. The CDR3 DNA sequence: TGTGCCAGCAGCCAAGCCCCGGGCTATCGCTCCTACGAGCAGTACTTC.

The genes are TRBV6-2 or TRBV6-3 and TRBJ2-5; TRBD1 is a possible D gene (6 bases). Germline assignment: CDR1 MNHEY and CDR2 SVGEGT. The CDR3 consists of 15 residues. V shed 6 bases and J shed 7 bases, with 21 bases lying between them. CDR3 nucleotides: TGTGCCAGCAGGTTAATGACAGGTAGCACGGGGACCCAGTACTTC. It encodes CASRLMTGSTGTQYF.

CDR3 protein: CASSPRTGEKGEQYF. The CDR3 DNA follows: TGTGCCAGCAGCCCCCGGACTGGGGAGAAGGGAGAGCAGTACTTC. The chain employs TRBV6-1 and TRBJ2-7, with a possible D match to TRBD2 (5 bases). CDR3 length equals 15 residues. Between the trimmed V and J ends, which lost 6 bases and 7 bases, there was a span of 22 bases. Germline values: CDR1 MNHNS, CDR2 SASEGT.

This clonotype has at least ten counts. The rearrangement links TRBV3-1 to TRBJ2-7, with D perhaps TRBD2 (6 bases). CDR3 length: 16 residues. V lost 0 bases and J lost 0, with 12 bases in between. Germline-derived CDR1 and CDR2 are LGHDT and YNNKEL (reference sequence). The CDR3 DNA reads as TGTGCCAGCAGCCAAGATCCCTGGAGGGACTCCTACGAGCAGTACTTC. Its translation: CASSQDPWRDSYEQYF.

This clonotype has more than one count but fewer than ten. The genes are TRBV2 and TRBJ2-5; 7 nucleotides line up with TRBD1. Germline-derived CDR1 and CDR2 are SNHLY and FYNNEI. The V gene end was trimmed by 6 bases and the J gene end by 1 base; junction bases not matched to a gene: 5. The CDR3 runs to 14 residues. Here the CDR3 reads CASRADRSQETQYF. CDR3 nucleotide sequence: TGTGCCAGCAGGGCGGACAGGTCCCAAGAGACCCAGTACTTC.

This clonotype was seen a handful of times. The gene calls are TRBV9 and TRBJ2-1; TRBD2 is a possible D gene (6 bases). Trimming removed 0 bases at V and 9 bases at J, with 10 bases between. CDR3 size: 13 residues. CDR1 is SGDLS, CDR2 YYNGEE, per germline. In DNA, the CDR3 is TGTGCCAGCAGCGTAGCAGCGGAGGGTGAGCAGTTCTTC. It translates to CASSVAAEGEQFF.